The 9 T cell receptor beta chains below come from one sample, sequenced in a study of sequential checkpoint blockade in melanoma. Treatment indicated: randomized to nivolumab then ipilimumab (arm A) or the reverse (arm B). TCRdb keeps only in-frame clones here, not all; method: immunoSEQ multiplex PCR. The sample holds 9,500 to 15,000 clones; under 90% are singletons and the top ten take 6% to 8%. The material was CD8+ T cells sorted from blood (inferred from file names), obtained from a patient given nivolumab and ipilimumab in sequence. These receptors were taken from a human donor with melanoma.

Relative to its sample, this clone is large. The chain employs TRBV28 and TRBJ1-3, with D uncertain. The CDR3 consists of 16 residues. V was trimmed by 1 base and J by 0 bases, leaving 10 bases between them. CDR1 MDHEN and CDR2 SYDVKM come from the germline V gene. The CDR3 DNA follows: TGTGCCAGCAGTTTATTTGCGGAGTCCTCTGGAAACACCATATATTTT. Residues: CASSLFAESSGNTIYF. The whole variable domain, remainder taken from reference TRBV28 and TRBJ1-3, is DVKVTQSSRYLVKRTGEKVFLECVQDMDHENMFWYRQDPGLGLRLIYFSYDVKMKEKGDIPEGYSVSREKKERFSLILESASTNQTSMYLCASSLFAESSGNTIYFGEGSWLTVV.

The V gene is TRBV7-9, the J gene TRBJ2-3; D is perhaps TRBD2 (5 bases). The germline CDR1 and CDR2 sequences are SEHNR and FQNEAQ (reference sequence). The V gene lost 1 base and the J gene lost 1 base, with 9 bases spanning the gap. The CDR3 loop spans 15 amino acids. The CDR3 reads CASSLGRSGTDTQYF. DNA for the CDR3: TGTGCCAGCAGCTTAGGTCGTAGCGGCACAGATACGCAGTATTTT.

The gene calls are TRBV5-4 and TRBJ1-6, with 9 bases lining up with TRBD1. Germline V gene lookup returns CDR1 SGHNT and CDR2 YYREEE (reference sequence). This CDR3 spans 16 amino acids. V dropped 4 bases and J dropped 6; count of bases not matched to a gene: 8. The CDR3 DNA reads TGTGCCAGCAGCCTGGCCCCGGGACAGGGTAATTCACCCCTCCACTTT. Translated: CASSLAPGQGNSPLHF.

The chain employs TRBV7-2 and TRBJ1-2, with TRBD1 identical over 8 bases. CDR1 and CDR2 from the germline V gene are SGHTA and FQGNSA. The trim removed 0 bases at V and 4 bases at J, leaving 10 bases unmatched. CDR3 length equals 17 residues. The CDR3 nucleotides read TGTGCCAGCAGCTTAGCCGGGACAGGCCAGAGGATCTATGGCTACACCTTC. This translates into CASSLAGTGQRIYGYTF.

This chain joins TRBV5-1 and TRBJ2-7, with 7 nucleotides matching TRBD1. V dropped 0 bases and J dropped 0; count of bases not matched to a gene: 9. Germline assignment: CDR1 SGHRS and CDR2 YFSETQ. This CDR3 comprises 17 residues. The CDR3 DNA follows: TGCGCCAGCAGCTTGGTACCGACAGGGCGTATCTCCTACGAGCAGTACTTC. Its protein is CASSLVPTGRISYEQYF.

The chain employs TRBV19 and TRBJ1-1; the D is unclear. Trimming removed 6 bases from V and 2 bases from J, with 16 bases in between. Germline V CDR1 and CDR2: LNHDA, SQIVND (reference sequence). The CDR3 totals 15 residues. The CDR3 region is CASSLGWEGNTEAFF. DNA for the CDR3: TGTGCCAGTAGCCTAGGTTGGGAGGGAAACACTGAAGCTTTCTTT.

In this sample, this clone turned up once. This CDR3 reads CATSLAAVSYNEQFF. Written as DNA, the CDR3 is TGTGCCACCTCGCTCGCTGCAGTCTCCTACAATGAGCAGTTCTTC. The chain has TRBV28 and TRBJ2-1; D unresolved. This CDR3 contains 15 residues. CDR1 MDHEN and CDR2 SYDVKM come from the germline V gene. The germline V and J ends were trimmed by 10 bases and 0 bases, with 16 bases remaining between them.

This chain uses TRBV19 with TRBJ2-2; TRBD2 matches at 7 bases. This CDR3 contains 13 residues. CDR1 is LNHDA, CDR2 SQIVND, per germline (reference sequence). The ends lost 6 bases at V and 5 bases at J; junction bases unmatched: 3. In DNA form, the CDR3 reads TGTGCCAGTAGCACAGCGGGGACCGGGGAGCTGTTTTTT. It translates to CASSTAGTGELFF. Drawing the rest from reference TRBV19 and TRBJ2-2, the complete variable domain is DGGITQSPKYLFRKEGQNVTLSCEQNLNHDAMYWYRQDPGQGLRLIYYSQIVNDFQKGDIAEGYSVSREKKESFPLTVTSAQKNPTAFYLCASSTAGTGELFFGEGSRLTVL.

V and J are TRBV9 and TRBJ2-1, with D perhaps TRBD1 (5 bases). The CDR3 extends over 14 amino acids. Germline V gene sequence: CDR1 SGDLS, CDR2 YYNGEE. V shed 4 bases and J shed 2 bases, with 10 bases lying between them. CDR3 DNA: TGTGCCAGCAGCCCCGAGACAGCCTACAATGAGCAGTTCTTC. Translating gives CASSPETAYNEQFF. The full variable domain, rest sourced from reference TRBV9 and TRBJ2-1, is DSGVTQTPKHLITATGQRVTLRCSPRSGDLSVYWYQQSLDQGLQFLIQYYNGEERAKGNILERFSAQQFPDLHSELNLSSLELGDSALYFCASSPETAYNEQFFGPGTRLTVL.